The source of this T cell receptor (beta chain) is a study of patients and donors after allogeneic stem cell transplantation. TCRdb independently ran MiXCR on the RT-PCR reads; one entry per CDR3 protein. The profile shows under 200,000 distinct CDR3 sequences, 30% of them singletons. Germline CDR1 MGHDK, CDR2 SYGVNS. Trimming took 0 bases from V and 3 from J, leaving 18 bases between them. This CDR3 region has 18 residues. This clonotype was picked up many times. The sample was blood, either unsorted or a sorted T cell fraction (not recorded which). The chain joins TRBV25-1 to TRBJ1-3, with TRBD1 as a possible D gene (5 bases). The TCR was taken from a human donor who was either an allogeneic HSCT recipient or a stem cell or donor lymphocyte infusion donor (not recorded which). It is not recorded whose cells these are; they may come from a transplant donor. The CDR3: CASSEYFLREESGNTIYF. CDR3 nucleotide sequence: TGTGCCAGCAGTGAATATTTTCTCAGGGAGGAGAGTGGAAACACCATATATTTT.